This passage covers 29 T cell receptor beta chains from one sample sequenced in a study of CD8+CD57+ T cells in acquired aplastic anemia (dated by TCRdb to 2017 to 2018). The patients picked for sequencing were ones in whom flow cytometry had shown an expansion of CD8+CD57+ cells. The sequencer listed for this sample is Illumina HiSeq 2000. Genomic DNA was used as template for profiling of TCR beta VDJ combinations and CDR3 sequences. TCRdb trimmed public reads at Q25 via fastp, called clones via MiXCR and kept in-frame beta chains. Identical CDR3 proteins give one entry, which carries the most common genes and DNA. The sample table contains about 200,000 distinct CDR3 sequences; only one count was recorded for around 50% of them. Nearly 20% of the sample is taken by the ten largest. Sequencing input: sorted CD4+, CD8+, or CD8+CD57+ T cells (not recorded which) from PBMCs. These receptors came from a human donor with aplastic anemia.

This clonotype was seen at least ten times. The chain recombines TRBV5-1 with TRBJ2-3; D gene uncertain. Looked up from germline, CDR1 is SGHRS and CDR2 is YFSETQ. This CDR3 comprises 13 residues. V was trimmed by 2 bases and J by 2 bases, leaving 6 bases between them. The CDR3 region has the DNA TGCGCCAGCAGCTTTACAGCCACAGATACGCAGTATTTT. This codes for CASSFTATDTQYF.

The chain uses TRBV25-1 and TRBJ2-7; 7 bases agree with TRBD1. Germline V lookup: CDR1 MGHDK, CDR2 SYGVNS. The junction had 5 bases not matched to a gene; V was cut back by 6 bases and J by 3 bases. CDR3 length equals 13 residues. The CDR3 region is CASRGQRVYEQYF. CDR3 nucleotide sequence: TGTGCCAGCAGGGGACAGCGAGTCTACGAGCAGTACTTC.

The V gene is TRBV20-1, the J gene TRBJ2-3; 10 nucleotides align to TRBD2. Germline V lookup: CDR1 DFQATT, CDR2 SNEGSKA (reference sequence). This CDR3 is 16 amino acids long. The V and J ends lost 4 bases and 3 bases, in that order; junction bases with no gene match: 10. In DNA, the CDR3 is TGCAGTGCTACCATTTCAGCGGGGGGGCTTACAGATACGCAGTATTTT. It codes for CSATISAGGLTDTQYF.

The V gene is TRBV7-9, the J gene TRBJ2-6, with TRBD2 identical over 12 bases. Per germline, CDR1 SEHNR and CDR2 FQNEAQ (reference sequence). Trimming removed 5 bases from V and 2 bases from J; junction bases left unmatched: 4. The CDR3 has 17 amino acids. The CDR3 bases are TGTGCCAGCAGCCAGACTAGCGGGGGTACTGGGGCCAACGTCCTGACTTTC. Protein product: CASSQTSGGTGANVLTF. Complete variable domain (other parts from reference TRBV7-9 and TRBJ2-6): DTGVSQNPRHKITKRGQNVTFRCDPISEHNRLYWYRQTLGQGPEFLTYFQNEAQLEKSRLLSDRFSAERPKGSFSTLEIQRTEQGDSAMYLCASSQTSGGTGANVLTFGAGSRLTVL.

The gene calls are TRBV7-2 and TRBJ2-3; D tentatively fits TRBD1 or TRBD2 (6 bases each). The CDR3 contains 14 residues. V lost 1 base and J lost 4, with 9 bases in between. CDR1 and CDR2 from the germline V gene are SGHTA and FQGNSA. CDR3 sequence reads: CASSLDGGPDTQYF. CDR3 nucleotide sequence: TGTGCCAGCAGCTTAGATGGGGGGCCAGATACGCAGTATTTT.

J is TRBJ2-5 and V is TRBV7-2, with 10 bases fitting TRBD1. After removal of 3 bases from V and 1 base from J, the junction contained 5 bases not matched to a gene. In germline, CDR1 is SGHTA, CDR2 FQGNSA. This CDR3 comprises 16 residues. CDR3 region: CASSLDRGVGQETQYF. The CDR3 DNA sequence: TGTGCCAGCAGCTTGGACAGGGGGGTAGGCCAAGAGACCCAGTACTTC.

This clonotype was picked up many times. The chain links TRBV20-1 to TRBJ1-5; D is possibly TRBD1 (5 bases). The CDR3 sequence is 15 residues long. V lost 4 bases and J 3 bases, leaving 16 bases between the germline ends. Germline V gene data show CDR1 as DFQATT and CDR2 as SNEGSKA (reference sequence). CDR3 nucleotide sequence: TGCAGTGCTACCTTAGGGGCCGGGGTCAATCAGCCCCAGCATTTT. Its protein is CSATLGAGVNQPQHF.

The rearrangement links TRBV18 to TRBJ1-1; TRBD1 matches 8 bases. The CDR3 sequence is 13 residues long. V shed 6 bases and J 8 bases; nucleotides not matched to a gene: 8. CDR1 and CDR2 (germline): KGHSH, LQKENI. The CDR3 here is CASSFGTGLEAFF. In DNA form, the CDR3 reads TGTGCCAGCTCCTTTGGGACAGGTCTAGAAGCTTTCTTT. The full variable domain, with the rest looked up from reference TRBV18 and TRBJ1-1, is NAGVMQNPRHLVRRRGQEARLRCSPMKGHSHVYWYRQLPEEGLKFMVYLQKENIIDESGMPKERFSAEFPKEGPSILRIQQVVRGDSAAYFCASSFGTGLEAFFGQGTRLTVV.

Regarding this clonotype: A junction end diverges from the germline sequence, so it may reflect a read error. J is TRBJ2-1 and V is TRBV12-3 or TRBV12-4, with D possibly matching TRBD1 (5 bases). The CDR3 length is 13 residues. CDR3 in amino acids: CASSLPQDNAQFF. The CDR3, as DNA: TGTGCCAGCAGTTTACCACAGGACAATGCGCAGTTCTTC.

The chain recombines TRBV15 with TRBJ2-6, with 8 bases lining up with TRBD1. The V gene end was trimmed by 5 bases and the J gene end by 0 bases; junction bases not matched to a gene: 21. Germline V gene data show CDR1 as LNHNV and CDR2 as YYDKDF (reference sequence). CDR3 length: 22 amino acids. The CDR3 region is CATSPTTIQDRALTSGANVLTF. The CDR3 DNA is TGTGCCACCAGCCCCACGACAATACAGGACAGGGCTCTAACCTCTGGGGCCAACGTCCTGACTTTC.

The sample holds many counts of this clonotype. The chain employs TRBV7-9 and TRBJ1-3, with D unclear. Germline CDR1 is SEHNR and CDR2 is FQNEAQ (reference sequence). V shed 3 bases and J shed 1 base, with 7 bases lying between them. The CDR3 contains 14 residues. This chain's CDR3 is CASSFGQSGNTIYF. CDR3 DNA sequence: TGTGCCAGCAGCTTTGGTCAGTCTGGAAACACCATATATTTT.

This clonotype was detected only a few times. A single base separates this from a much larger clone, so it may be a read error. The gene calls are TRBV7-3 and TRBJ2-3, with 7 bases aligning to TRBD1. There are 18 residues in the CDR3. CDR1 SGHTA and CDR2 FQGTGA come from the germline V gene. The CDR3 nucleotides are TGTGCCAGCGGCTTAACGGGGACAGAGTCTCGTCTCACAGATACGCAGTATTTT. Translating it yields CASGLTGTESRLTDTQYF.

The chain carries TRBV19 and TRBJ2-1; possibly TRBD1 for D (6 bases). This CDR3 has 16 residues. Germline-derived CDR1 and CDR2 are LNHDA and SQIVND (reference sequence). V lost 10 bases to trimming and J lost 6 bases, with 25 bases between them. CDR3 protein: CATQARFRGVSNEQFF. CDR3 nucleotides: TGTGCCACCCAAGCTCGATTCAGGGGAGTCTCCAATGAGCAGTTCTTC.

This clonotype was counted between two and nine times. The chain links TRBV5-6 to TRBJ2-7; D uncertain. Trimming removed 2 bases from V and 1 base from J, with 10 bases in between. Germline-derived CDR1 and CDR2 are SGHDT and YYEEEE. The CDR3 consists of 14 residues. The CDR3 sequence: CASSLTSYSYEQYF. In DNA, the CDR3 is TGTGCCAGCAGCTTAACAAGTTATTCCTACGAGCAGTACTTC.

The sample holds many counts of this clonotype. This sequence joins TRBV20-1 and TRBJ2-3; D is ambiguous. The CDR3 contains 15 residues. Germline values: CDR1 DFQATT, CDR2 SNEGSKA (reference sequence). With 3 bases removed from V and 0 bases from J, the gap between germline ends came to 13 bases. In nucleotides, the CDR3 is TGCAGTGCTAGCCGCCAGATGACTAGCACAGATACGCAGTATTTT. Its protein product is CSASRQMTSTDTQYF.

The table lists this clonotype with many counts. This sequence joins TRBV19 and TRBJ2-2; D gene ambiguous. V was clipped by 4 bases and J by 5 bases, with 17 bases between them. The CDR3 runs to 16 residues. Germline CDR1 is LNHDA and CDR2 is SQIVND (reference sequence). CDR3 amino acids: CASSSTRRAFTGELFF. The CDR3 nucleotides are TGTGCCAGTAGTAGTACACGTCGCGCCTTTACCGGGGAGCTGTTTTTT. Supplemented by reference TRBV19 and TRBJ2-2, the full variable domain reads DGGITQSPKYLFRKEGQNVTLSCEQNLNHDAMYWYRQDPGQGLRLIYYSQIVNDFQKGDIAEGYSVSREKKESFPLTVTSAQKNPTAFYLCASSSTRRAFTGELFFGEGSRLTVL.

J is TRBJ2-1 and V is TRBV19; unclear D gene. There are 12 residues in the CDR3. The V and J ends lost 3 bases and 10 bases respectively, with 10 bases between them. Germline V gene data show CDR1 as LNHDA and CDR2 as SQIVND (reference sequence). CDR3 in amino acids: CASSIHGEEQFF. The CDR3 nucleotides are TGTGCCAGTAGTATCCATGGGGAAGAGCAGTTCTTC.

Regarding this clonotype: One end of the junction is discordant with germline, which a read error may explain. DNA of the CDR3: TGCGCCAGCAGGTTGGTGAACACTGAAGCTTTCTTT. Residues: CASRLVNTEAFF. The chain uses TRBV5-1 and TRBJ1-1, with D hard to call. CDR3 length equals 12 residues. CDR1 is SGHRS and CDR2 is YFSETQ in the germline V gene. Full variable domain (missing parts from reference TRBV5-1 and TRBJ1-1): KAGVTQTPRYLIKTRGQQVTLSCSPISGHRSVSWYQQTPGQGLQFLFEYFSETQRNKGNFPGRFSGRQFSNSRSEMNVSTLELGDSALYLCASRLVNTEAFFGQGTRLTVV.

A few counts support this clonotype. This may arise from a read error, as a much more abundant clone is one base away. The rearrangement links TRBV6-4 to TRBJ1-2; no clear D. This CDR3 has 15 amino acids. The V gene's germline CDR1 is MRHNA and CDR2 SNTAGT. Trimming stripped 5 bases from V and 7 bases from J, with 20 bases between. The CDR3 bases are TGTGCCAGCAGTCAACACGGGTCCGGATCCTGTGGCTACACCTTC. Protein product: CASSQHGSGSCGYTF.

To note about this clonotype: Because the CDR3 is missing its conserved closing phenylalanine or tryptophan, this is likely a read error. The DNA of the CDR3 is TGTGCCAGCAGCCCCTCGAGTAGCTCCTACGGGCAGTACTCC. This translates into CASSPSSSSYGQYS. The rearrangement joins TRBV7-9 to TRBJ2-7; the D is unclear. The CDR3 has 14 residues. Germline V gene lookup returns CDR1 SEHNR and CDR2 FQNEAQ (reference sequence).

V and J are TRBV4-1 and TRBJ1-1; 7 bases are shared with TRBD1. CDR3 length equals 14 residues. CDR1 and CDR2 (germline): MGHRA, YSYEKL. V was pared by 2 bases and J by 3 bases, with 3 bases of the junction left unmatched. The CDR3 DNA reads TGCGCCAGCAGCCAAAGAGACAGGGACACTGAAGCTTTCTTT. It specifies CASSQRDRDTEAFF.

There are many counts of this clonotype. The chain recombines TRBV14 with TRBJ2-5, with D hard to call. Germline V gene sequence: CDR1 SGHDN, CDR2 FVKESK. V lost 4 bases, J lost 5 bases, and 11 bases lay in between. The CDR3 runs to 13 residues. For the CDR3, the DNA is TGTGCCAGCAGCCGCGGCAGGTTCGAGACCCAGTACTTC. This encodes CASSRGRFETQYF.

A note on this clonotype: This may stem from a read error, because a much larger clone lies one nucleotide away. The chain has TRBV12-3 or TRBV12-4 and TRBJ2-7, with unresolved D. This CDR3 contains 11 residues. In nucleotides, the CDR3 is TGTGCCAGCAGCGGAACCTACGAGCAGCACTTC. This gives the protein CASSGTYEQHF.

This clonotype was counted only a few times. Written as DNA, the CDR3 is TGTGCCAGCAGCTTGTCACCCATATATTTT. It is translated as CASSLSPIYF. V is TRBV11-3 and J is TRBJ1-3; D is uncertain. Per the germline V gene, CDR1 is SGHNT and CDR2 is YENEEA. This CDR3 has 10 amino acids. Trimming took off 3 bases at V and 11 bases at J, with 5 bases between the two ends.

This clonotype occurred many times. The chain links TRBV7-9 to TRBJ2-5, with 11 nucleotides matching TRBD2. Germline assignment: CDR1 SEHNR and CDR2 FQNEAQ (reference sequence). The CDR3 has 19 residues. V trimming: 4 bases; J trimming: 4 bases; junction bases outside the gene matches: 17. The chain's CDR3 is CASSSYELAGAREGETQYF. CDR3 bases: TGTGCCAGCAGCTCATATGAACTAGCGGGGGCCCGTGAGGGAGAGACCCAGTACTTC.

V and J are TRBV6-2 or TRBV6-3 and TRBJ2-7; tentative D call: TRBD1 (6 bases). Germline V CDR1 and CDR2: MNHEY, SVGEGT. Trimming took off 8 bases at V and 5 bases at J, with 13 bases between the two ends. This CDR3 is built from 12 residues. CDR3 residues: CASCSGGHEQYF. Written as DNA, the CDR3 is TGTGCCAGCTGCTCTGGGGGCCACGAGCAGTACTTC.

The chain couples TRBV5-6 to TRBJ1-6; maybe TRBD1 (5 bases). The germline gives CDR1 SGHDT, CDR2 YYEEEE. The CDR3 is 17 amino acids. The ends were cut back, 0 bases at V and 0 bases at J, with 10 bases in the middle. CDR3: CASSLGSGNSYNSPLHF. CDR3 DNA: TGTGCCAGCAGCTTGGGGTCAGGGAACTCCTATAATTCACCCCTCCACTTT.

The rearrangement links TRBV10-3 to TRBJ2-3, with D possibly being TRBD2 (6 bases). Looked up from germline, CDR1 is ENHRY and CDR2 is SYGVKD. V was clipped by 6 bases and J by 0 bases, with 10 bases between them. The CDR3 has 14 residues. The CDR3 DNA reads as TGTGCCATCAGAGCCGGGACTAGCACAGATACGCAGTATTTT. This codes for CAIRAGTSTDTQYF.

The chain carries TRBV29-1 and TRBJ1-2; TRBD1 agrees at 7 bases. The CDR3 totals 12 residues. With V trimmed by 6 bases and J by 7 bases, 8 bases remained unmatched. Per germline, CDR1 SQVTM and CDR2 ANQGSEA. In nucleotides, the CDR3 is TGCAGCGTAGCCACAGGGGCGGGTGGCTACACCTTC. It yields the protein CSVATGAGGYTF.